The next 7 T cell receptor beta chains were all read from a single sample in a study of blood T cell repertoires in COVID-19. Clones were read by immunoSEQ multiplex PCR, and TCRdb kept only the in-frame ones, dropping some. The sample consists of about 120,000 clones, approximately 90% of them appearing once. Sequencing used peripheral blood. The receptor source for this set is a human donor in a cohort sampled during active COVID-19.

This chain uses TRBV19 with TRBJ1-1, with TRBD1 matching over 7 bases. The CDR3 is 16 residues long. V gave up 5 bases and J gave up 2 bases; unmatched junction bases: 11. From germline, CDR1 is LNHDA and CDR2 SQIVND (reference sequence). The CDR3 region is CASSPRTGLNNTEAFF. The CDR3 DNA follows: TGTGCCAGTAGTCCACGGACAGGATTAAATAACACTGAAGCTTTCTTT.

The CDR3 sequence is CASSSGEPRPAWEQYF. Written as DNA, the CDR3 is TGTGCCAGCAGCTCAGGCGAACCACGACCCGCCTGGGAGCAGTACTTC. The rearrangement joins TRBV11-1 to TRBJ2-7; D not resolved. Germline lookup yields CDR1 SGHAT and CDR2 FQDESV (reference sequence). CDR3 length equals 16 residues. V was cut by 4 bases and J by 7 bases, with 23 bases left in between.

The table lists this clone with a count of one. This chain links TRBV6-5 with TRBJ1-4; 11 bases are shared with TRBD1. The germline V gene encodes CDR1 MNHEY and CDR2 SVGAGI. Trimming took 6 bases from V and 4 from J; bases not matched to a gene: 4. CDR3 length: 15 residues. The CDR3 loop is CASRGQGGDNEKLFF. CDR3 nucleotides: TGTGCCAGCAGGGGACAGGGGGGCGATAATGAAAAACTGTTTTTT.

This clone was counted between two and nine times. The CDR3 reads CSVVPGGTQYF. The CDR3 region has the DNA TGCAGCGTTGTGCCGGGAGGAACGCAGTATTTT. This chain joins TRBV29-1 and TRBJ2-3, with 7 bases identical to TRBD2. Germline values: CDR1 SQVTM, CDR2 ANQGSEA. The CDR3 runs to 11 residues. V shed 4 bases and J 9 bases; nucleotides not matched to a gene: 4.

V is TRBV29-1 and J is TRBJ2-7; 8 nucleotides line up with TRBD2. Per germline, CDR1 SQVTM and CDR2 ANQGSEA. V dropped 1 base and J dropped 6; count of bases not matched to a gene: 5. The CDR3 runs 13 residues. CDR3: CSVEVRTSFEQYF. The CDR3 nucleotides are TGCAGCGTTGAAGTCAGGACTAGCTTCGAGCAGTACTTC.

Regarding this clone: A junction end diverges from the germline sequence, so it may reflect a read error. Distinct nucleotide sequences in the sample also encode this CDR3. The chain combines TRBV19 with TRBJ1-6, with TRBD1 matching 7 bases. Germline lookup yields CDR1 LNHDA and CDR2 SQIVND (reference sequence). The CDR3 is made up of 18 amino acids. The CDR3 coding sequence is TGTGCTAGTAGTATAGCCAGGACAGGACTCTCCTATAATTCACCCCTCCACTTT. This gives the protein CASSIARTGLSYNSPLHF.

The J gene is TRBJ1-1, the V gene TRBV6-4, with 8 bases matching TRBD1. This CDR3 spans 13 amino acids. V dropped 5 bases and J dropped 3; count of bases not matched to a gene: 2. Germline V gene lookup returns CDR1 MRHNA and CDR2 SNTAGT. CDR3 bases: TGTGCCAGCAGTCGACAGGGGCACACTGAAGCTTTCTTT. Translating it yields CASSRQGHTEAFF.